One and the same sample provided the 24 T cell receptor beta chains below, sequenced in a study of Graves' ophthalmopathy and Graves' hyperthyroidism. Investigators amplified TCR beta CDR3 regions from RNA transcripts. RT-PCR with HTBI primers came first, then second-round multiplex PCR. One entry per CDR3 protein, called by TCRdb with MiXCR from the multiplex PCR reads. Of about 230,000 distinct CDR3 sequences listed, about 46% are singletons. The material sequenced was peripheral blood. The receptors stem from an adult man with Graves' ophthalmopathy.

The sample holds many counts of this clonotype. The chain carries TRBV10-1 and TRBJ2-5, with 11 bases that match TRBD2. Germline trimming cut 3 bases from V and 3 bases from J; bases unmatched to any gene: 3. CDR1 WNHNN and CDR2 SYGVQD come from the germline V gene (reference sequence). CDR3 length equals 15 residues. The CDR3 nucleotides are TGCGCCAGCAGTGATAGCGGGAGGGCCGAAGAGACCCAGTACTTC. Encoded protein: CASSDSGRAEETQYF.

V is TRBV2 and J is TRBJ2-7; 7 bases agree with TRBD1. Germline CDR1 SNHLY, CDR2 FYNNEI. Germline trimming cut 5 bases from V and 4 bases from J; bases unmatched to any gene: 8. The CDR3 sequence is 14 residues long. The chain's CDR3 is CASSSPPDRYEQYF. DNA for the CDR3: TGTGCCAGCAGTTCCCCCCCGGACAGGTACGAGCAGTACTTC.

J is TRBJ1-5 and V is TRBV9; no reliable D call. The germline V and J ends were trimmed by 0 bases and 5 bases, with 9 bases remaining between them. This CDR3 spans 14 amino acids. Germline V gives CDR1 SGDLS, CDR2 YYNGEE. As DNA, the CDR3 is TGTGCCAGCAGCGTAGGTAGTAGGGATCAGCCCCAGCATTTT. It is translated as CASSVGSRDQPQHF.

About this clonotype itself: The junction differs from germline at one of its ends, possibly a read error. The V gene is TRBV25-1, the J gene TRBJ2-7; tentative D call: TRBD2 (5 bases). This CDR3 contains 14 residues. Per germline, CDR1 MGHDK and CDR2 SYGVNS. In DNA form, the CDR3 reads TGTGCCAGCAGCTCGTCTGGGCTAGCAGACGAGCGCTGCTTC. It is translated as CASSSSGLADERCF.

This clonotype has just a few counts. One end of the junction does not line up with germline, which may come from a read error. The chain has TRBV10-3 and TRBJ1-5; D gene unclear. The last part of the DNA fits TRBJ2-3 better; the J call may be wrong. This CDR3 contains 11 residues. Germline assignment: CDR1 ENHRY and CDR2 SYGVKD. CDR3 residues: CASSLRDTQYF. The CDR3 DNA follows: TGTGCCAGCAGTCTCAGGGATACGCAGTATTTT.

The rearrangement links TRBV19 to TRBJ1-5; D is ambiguous. Per the germline V gene, CDR1 is LNHDA and CDR2 is SQIVND (reference sequence). The CDR3 loop spans 15 amino acids. V lost 4 bases to trimming and J lost 1 base, with 11 bases between them. Written as DNA, the CDR3 is TGTGCCAGTAGTAACCCTGGCCGGAGCAATCAGCCCCAGCATTTT. Its protein product is CASSNPGRSNQPQHF.

This clonotype was recorded once. CDR3: CASRRIEAFF. DNA for the CDR3: TGTGCCAGTAGACGGATTGAAGCTTTCTTT. This chain uses TRBV28 with TRBJ1-1; D is ambiguous. The CDR3 extends over 10 amino acids. Germline V lookup: CDR1 MDHEN, CDR2 SYDVKM. Trimming shortened V by 9 bases and J by 7 bases, and 9 bases separated the two germline ends.

Only a few counts were recorded for this clonotype. V usage is TRBV20-1 and J usage is TRBJ2-5; the D call may be TRBD1 or TRBD2 (5 bases each). Trimming pared 4 bases from V and 1 base from J, leaving 16 bases between. This CDR3 comprises 15 residues. Germline loops: CDR1 DFQATT, CDR2 SNEGSKA (reference sequence). The CDR3 here is CSANPGTDLQETQYF. CDR3 coding DNA: TGCAGTGCTAACCCCGGGACGGATCTCCAAGAGACCCAGTACTTC.

This clonotype was seen more than once but under ten times. The V and J genes are TRBV28 and TRBJ2-7, with D hard to call. CDR3 length: 11 residues. V gave up 2 bases and J gave up 7 bases, with 6 bases separating them. Germline V gives CDR1 MDHEN, CDR2 SYDVKM. The CDR3 sequence is CASSLNGEQYF. CDR3 DNA: TGTGCCAGCAGTTTAAATGGTGAGCAGTACTTC.

This clonotype was detected a few times. The chain couples TRBV5-1 to TRBJ1-1, with 8 bases that match TRBD1. Trimming at V came to 6 bases and at J to 4 bases, leaving 2 bases not matched to a gene. The CDR3 length is 12 residues. Looked up from germline, CDR1 is SGHRS and CDR2 is YFSETQ. The CDR3 DNA is TGCGCCAGCAAACAGGGGGGCACTGAAGCTTTCTTT. Protein: CASKQGGTEAFF.

The chain has TRBV2 and TRBJ2-7, with TRBD2 matching 7 bases. This CDR3 region has 14 residues. V dropped 10 bases and J dropped 0; count of bases not matched to a gene: 9. Germline assignment: CDR1 SNHLY and CDR2 FYNNEI. The DNA for the CDR3 is TGTGCCATCCACGGGGAGGGCGACTCCTACGAGCAGTACTTC. It encodes CAIHGEGDSYEQYF. Using reference TRBV2 and TRBJ2-7 for the parts outside the CDR3, the full variable domain is EPEVTQTPSHQVTQMGQEVILRCVPISNHLYFYWYRQILGQKVEFLVSFYNNEISEKSEIFDDQFSVERPDGSNFTLKIRSTKLEDSAMYFCAIHGEGDSYEQYFGPGTRLTVT.

The V call is TRBV7-9, the J call TRBJ2-3, with 7 bases matching TRBD2. There are 14 residues in the CDR3. The germline CDR1 and CDR2 sequences are SEHNR and FQNEAQ (reference sequence). J was trimmed by 6 bases and V by 4 bases; bases with no gene match: 7. The CDR3 sequence: CASSSYHGRDTQYF. CDR3 sequence (DNA): TGTGCCAGCAGCTCATATCACGGGAGGGATACGCAGTATTTT. Full variable domain (outside the CDR3, taken from reference TRBV7-9 and TRBJ2-3): DTGVSQNPRHKITKRGQNVTFRCDPISEHNRLYWYRQTLGQGPEFLTYFQNEAQLEKSRLLSDRFSAERPKGSFSTLEIQRTEQGDSAMYLCASSSYHGRDTQYFGPGTRLTVL.

The chain combines TRBV2 with TRBJ2-2; no definite D call. The CDR3 sequence is 14 residues long. Trimming pared 7 bases from V and 2 bases from J, leaving 11 bases between. Per the germline V gene, CDR1 is SNHLY and CDR2 is FYNNEI. CDR3 nucleotide sequence: TGTGCCAGCAAAAGGGCAGAAAACACCGGGGAGCTGTTTTTT. It yields the protein CASKRAENTGELFF.

This clonotype has only one observation. The J gene is TRBJ1-3, the V gene TRBV5-1; D might be TRBD1 (6 bases). Gene TRBJ2-3 matches the end of the DNA better, so the J call may be wrong. The CDR3 has 14 amino acids. Germline CDR1 and CDR2: SGHRS and YFSETQ. The chain's CDR3 is CASSDGQRTDTQYF. DNA for the CDR3: TGCGCCAGCAGCGACGGACAGCGCACAGATACGCAGTATTTT.

This clonotype came up a few times. The chain employs TRBV19 and TRBJ1-2; possibly TRBD1 for D (5 bases). The V end was cut by 10 bases, the J end by 4 bases, with 22 bases between. This CDR3 is 15 amino acids long. Germline CDR1 is LNHDA and CDR2 is SQIVND (reference sequence). CDR3 sequence reads: CATHPGEGGVYGYTF. CDR3 DNA sequence: TGTGCCACCCACCCGGGGGAGGGCGGGGTCTATGGCTACACCTTC.

A few counts support this clonotype. The chain joins TRBV3-1 to TRBJ2-7; tentatively, D is TRBD2 (5 bases). Trimming removed 0 bases from V and 2 bases from J, with 8 bases in between. CDR3 length equals 14 residues. Germline assignment: CDR1 LGHDT and CDR2 YNNKEL (reference sequence). The CDR3 loop is CASSQDGMPYEQYF. In DNA, the CDR3 is TGTGCCAGCAGCCAAGACGGGATGCCCTACGAGCAGTACTTC.

On this clonotype: This could be a read error, since a much larger clone is one nucleotide away. V usage is TRBV19 and J usage is TRBJ1-2; no firm D call. The length of the CDR3 is 13 residues. Germline V gene data show CDR1 as LNHDA and CDR2 as SQIVND (reference sequence). CDR3 sequence: CASTMAVNYGYAF. As DNA, the CDR3 is TGTGCCAGTACCATGGCGGTCAACTATGGCTACGCCTTC.

The rearrangement uses TRBV20-1 and TRBJ1-2; weak D call: TRBD1 (5 bases). The germline V gene has CDR1 DFQATT and CDR2 SNEGSKA (reference sequence). This CDR3 contains 13 residues. V lost 4 bases to trimming and J lost 4 bases, with 13 bases between them. CDR3 region: CSAIQGRGYGYTF. CDR3 sequence (DNA): TGCAGTGCTATTCAGGGTAGGGGCTATGGCTACACCTTC.

This clonotype was observed a single time. CDR3 DNA: TGTGCCAGTAGTTCCTTCAGCTGGACTAGGGTTTACGAGCAGTACTTC. Its translation: CASSSFSWTRVYEQYF. This chain connects TRBV19 to TRBJ2-7; 7 nucleotides match TRBD2. From germline, CDR1 is LNHDA and CDR2 SQIVND (reference sequence). J lost 4 bases, V lost 5 bases, and 14 bases had no gene match. The CDR3 consists of 16 residues.

This clonotype was seen more than once but under ten times. J is TRBJ1-1 and V is TRBV5-1, with TRBD1 as a possible D gene (6 bases). V lost 4 bases and J lost 7, with 20 bases in between. This CDR3 has 15 residues. The germline CDR1 and CDR2 sequences are SGHRS and YFSETQ. DNA for the CDR3: TGCGCCAGCAGCGGGGGAGGAGGGGGGGTCTTTGAAGCTTTCTTT. This translates into CASSGGGGGVFEAFF.

The chain couples TRBV12-3 or TRBV12-4 to TRBJ2-5; D ambiguous. The CDR3 length is 15 residues. The germline V and J ends were trimmed by 6 bases and 3 bases, with 17 bases remaining between them. This chain's CDR3 is CASSSSDLQKETQYF. Here the CDR3 DNA reads TGTGCCAGCAGCTCGTCAGACCTGCAGAAAGAGACCCAGTACTTC.

This clonotype was observed a handful of times. This chain uses TRBV9 with TRBJ1-1; 7 bases fit TRBD1. Germline V gene sequence: CDR1 SGDLS, CDR2 YYNGEE. This CDR3 comprises 13 residues. V gave up 5 bases and J gave up 4 bases; unmatched junction bases: 5. The CDR3 region is CASSSTGSTEAFF. CDR3 DNA sequence: TGTGCCAGCAGTTCGACAGGGAGCACTGAAGCTTTCTTT.

The V gene is TRBV20-1, the J gene TRBJ2-7; TRBD2 is a possible D gene (6 bases). The germline V gene encodes CDR1 DFQATT and CDR2 SNEGSKA (reference sequence). The CDR3 covers 17 residues. The germline V and J ends were trimmed by 4 bases and 5 bases, with 27 bases remaining between them. CDR3 in amino acids: CSAIHAVTSLSVDEQYF. The CDR3 DNA follows: TGCAGTGCTATCCATGCTGTGACTAGTCTAAGTGTCGACGAGCAGTACTTC.

The gene calls are TRBV20-1 and TRBJ1-1; 10 nucleotides match TRBD1. CDR1 and CDR2 from the germline V gene are DFQATT and SNEGSKA (reference sequence). The J segment lost 5 bases and the V segment lost 4 bases, leaving 4 bases of the junction unmatched. The CDR3 has 13 residues. This CDR3 reads CSATGQGWTEAFF. In nucleotides, the CDR3 is TGCAGTGCTACGGGACAGGGGTGGACTGAAGCTTTCTTT.